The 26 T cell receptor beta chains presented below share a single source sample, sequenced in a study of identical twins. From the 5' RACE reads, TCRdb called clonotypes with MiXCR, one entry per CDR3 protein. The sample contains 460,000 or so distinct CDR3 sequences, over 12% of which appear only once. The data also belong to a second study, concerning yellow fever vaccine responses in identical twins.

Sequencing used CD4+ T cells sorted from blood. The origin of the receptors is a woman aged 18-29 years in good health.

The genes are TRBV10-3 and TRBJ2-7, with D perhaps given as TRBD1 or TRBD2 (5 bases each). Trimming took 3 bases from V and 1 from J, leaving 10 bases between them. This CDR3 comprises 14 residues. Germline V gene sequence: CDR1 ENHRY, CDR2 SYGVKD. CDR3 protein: CAISDGTGSYEQYF. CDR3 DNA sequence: TGTGCCATCAGTGACGGGACGGGTTCCTACGAGCAGTACTTC.

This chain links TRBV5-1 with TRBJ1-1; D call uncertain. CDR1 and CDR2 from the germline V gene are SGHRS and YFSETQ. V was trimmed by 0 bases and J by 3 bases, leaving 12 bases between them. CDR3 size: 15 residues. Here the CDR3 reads CASSLGEWLDTEAFF. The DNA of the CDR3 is TGCGCCAGCAGCTTGGGGGAATGGCTCGACACTGAAGCTTTCTTT.

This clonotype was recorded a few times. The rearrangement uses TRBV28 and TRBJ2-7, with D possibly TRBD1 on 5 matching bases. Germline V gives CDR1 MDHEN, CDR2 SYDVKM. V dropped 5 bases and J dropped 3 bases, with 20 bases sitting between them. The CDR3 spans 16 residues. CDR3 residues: CASSDTDKSLVYEQYF. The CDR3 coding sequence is TGTGCCAGCAGTGACACGGACAAATCGTTGGTCTACGAGCAGTACTTC.

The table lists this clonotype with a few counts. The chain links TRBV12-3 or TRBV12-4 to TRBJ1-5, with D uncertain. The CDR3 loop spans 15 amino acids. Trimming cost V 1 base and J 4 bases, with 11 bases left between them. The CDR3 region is CASSLGRADNQPQHF. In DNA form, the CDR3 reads TGTGCCAGCAGTTTAGGTAGGGCAGATAATCAGCCCCAGCATTTT.

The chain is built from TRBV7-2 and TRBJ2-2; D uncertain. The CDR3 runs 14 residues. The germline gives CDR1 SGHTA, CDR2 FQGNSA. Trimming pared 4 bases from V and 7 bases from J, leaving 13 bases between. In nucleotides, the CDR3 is TGTGCCAGCAGCTCCGGGCAGGCAATCGGGGAGCTGTTTTTT. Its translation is CASSSGQAIGELFF.

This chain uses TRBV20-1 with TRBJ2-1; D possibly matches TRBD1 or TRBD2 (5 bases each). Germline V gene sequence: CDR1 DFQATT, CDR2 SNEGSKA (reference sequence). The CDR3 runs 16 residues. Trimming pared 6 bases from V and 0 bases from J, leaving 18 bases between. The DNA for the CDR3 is TGCAGTGCCCCTCCACAGTCGGGACCCTCCTACAATGAGCAGTTCTTC. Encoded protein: CSAPPQSGPSYNEQFF.

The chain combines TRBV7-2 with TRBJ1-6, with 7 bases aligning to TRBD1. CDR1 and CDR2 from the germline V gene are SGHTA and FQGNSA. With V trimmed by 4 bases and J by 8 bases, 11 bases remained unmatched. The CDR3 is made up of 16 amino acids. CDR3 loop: CASSSRSGTADSPLHF. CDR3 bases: TGTGCCAGCAGCTCCCGTTCCGGGACAGCCGATTCACCCCTCCACTTT. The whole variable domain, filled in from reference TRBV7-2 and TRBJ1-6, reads GAGVSQSPSNKVTEKGKDVELRCDPISGHTALYWYRQSLGQGLEFLIYFQGNSAPDKSGLPSDRFSAERTGGSVSTLTIQRTQQEDSAVYLCASSSRSGTADSPLHFGNGTRLTVT.

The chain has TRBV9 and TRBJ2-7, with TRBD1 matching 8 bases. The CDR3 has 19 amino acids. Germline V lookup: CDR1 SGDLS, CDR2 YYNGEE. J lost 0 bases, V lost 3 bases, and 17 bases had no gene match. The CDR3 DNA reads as TGTGCCAGCAGCGAAGGATCAGGGGGCCGTCGGGGCCCCTCCTACGAGCAGTACTTC. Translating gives CASSEGSGGRRGPSYEQYF.

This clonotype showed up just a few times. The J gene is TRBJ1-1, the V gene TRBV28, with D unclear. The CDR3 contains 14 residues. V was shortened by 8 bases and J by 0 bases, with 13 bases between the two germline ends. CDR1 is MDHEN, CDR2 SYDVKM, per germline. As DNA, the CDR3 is TGTGCCAGCGACTCGGAGGTCATGAACACTGAAGCTTTCTTT. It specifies CASDSEVMNTEAFF.

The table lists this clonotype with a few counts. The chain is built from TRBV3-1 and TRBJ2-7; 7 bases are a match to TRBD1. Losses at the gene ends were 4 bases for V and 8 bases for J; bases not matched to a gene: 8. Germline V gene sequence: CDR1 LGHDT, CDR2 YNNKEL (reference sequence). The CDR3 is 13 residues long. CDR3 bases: TGTGCCAGCAGCCCGAACCGGGACAGCAAGCAGTACTTC. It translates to CASSPNRDSKQYF.

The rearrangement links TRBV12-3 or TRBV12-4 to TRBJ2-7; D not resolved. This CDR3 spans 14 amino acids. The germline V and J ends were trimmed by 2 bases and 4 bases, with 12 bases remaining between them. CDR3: CASSLYLGFYEQYF. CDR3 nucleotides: TGTGCCAGCAGTTTATACCTGGGATTTTACGAGCAGTACTTC.

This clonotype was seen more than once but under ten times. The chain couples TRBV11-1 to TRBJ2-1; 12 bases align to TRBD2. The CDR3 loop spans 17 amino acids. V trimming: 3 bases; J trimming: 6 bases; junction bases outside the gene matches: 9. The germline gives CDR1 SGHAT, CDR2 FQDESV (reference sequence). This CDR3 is CASSFPSPSGGANEQFF. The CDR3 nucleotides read TGTGCCAGCAGCTTTCCCTCCCCTAGCGGGGGGGCCAATGAGCAGTTCTTC.

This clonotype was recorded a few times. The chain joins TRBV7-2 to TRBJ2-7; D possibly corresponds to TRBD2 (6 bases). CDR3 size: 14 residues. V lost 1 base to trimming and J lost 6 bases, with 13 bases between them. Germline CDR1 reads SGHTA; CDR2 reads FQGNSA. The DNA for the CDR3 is TGTGCCAGCAGCTTAGATGGACTACCTTTCGAGCAGTACTTC. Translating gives CASSLDGLPFEQYF.

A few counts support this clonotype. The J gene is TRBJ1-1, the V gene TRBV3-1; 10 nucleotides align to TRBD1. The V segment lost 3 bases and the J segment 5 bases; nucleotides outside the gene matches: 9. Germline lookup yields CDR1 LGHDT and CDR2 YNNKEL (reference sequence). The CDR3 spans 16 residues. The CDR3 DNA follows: TGTGCCAGCAGCCACGGGACAGGGGTTGTGGGGACTGAAGCTTTCTTT. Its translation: CASSHGTGVVGTEAFF.

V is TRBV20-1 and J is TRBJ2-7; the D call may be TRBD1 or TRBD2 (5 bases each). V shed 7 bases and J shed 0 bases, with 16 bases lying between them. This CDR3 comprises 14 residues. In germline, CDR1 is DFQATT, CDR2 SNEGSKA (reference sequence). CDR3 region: CSGEVWGSSYEQYF. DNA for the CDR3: TGCAGTGGGGAAGTTTGGGGGAGCTCCTACGAGCAGTACTTC.

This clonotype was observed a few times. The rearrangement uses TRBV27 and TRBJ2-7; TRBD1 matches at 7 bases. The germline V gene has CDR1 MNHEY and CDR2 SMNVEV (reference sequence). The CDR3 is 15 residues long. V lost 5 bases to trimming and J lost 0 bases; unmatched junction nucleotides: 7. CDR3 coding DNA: TGTGCCAGCAGTAGGACAGGTCAGAGCTCCTACGAGCAGTACTTC. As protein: CASSRTGQSSYEQYF.

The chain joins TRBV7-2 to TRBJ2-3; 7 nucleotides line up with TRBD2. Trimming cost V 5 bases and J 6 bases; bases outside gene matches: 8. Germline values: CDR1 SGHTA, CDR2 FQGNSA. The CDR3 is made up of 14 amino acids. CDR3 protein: CASSLSGTSDTQYF. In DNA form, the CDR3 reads TGTGCCAGCAGCCTAAGCGGGACTTCGGATACGCAGTATTTT.

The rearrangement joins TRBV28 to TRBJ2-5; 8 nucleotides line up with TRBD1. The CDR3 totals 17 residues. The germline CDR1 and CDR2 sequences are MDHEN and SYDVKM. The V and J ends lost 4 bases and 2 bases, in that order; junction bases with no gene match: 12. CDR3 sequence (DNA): TGTGCCAGCAGTTGGGCTAGGCGGACAGGGAAACAAGAGACCCAGTACTTC. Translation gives CASSWARRTGKQETQYF.

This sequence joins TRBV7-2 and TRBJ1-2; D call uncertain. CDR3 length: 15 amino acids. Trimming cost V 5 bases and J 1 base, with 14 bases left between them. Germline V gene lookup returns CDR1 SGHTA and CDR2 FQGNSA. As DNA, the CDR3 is TGTGCCAGCAGCCCCACCGGGGAGGGTAACTATGGCTACACCTTC. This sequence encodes CASSPTGEGNYGYTF.

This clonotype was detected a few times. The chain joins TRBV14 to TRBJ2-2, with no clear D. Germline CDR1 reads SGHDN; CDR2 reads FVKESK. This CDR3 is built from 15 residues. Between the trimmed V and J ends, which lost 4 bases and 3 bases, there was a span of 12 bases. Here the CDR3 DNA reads TGTGCCAGCAGCCCCTTAGTTGGAGACACCGGGGAGCTGTTTTTT. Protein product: CASSPLVGDTGELFF.

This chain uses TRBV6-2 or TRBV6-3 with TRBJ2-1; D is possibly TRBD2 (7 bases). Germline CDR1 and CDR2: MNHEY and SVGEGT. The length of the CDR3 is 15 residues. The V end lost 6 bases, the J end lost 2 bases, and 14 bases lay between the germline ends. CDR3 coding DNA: TGTGCCAGCAGACGGGGGGAGGGGGCCTACAATGAGCAGTTCTTC. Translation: CASRRGEGAYNEQFF.

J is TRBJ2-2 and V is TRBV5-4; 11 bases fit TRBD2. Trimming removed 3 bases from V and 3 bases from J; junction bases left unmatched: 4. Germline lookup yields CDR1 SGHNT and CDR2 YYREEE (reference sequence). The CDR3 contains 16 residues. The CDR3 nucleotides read TGTGCCAGCAGCTCCGGGACTAGCGGTTACACCGGGGAGCTGTTTTTT. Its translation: CASSSGTSGYTGELFF.

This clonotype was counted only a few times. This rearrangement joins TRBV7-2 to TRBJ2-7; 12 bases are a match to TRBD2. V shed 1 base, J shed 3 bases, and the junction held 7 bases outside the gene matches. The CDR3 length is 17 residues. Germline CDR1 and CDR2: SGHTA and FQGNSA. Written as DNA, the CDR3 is TGTGCCAGCAGCTTAGTGTCTTCGACTAGCGGGAGCTACGAGCAGTACTTC. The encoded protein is CASSLVSSTSGSYEQYF.

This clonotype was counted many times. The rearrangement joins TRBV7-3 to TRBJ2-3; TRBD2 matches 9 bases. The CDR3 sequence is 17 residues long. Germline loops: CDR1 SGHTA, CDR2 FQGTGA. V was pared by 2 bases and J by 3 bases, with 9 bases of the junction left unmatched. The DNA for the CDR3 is TGTGCCAGCAGCTTAGAGCCGCTAGCGGGGAGGACAGATACGCAGTATTTT. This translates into CASSLEPLAGRTDTQYF.

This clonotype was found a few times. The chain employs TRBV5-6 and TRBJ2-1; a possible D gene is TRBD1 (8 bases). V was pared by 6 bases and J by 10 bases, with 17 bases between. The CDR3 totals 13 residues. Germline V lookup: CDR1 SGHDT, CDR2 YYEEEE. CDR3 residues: CASTPNRGGEQFF. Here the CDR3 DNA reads TGTGCCAGCACCCCGAACAGGGGGGGCGAGCAGTTCTTC.

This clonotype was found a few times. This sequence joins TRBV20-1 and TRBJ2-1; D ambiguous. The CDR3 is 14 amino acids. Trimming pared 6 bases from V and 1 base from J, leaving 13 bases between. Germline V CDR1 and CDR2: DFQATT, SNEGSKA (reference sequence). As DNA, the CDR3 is TGCAGTGCCAGGCTGGGTGGATCCTACAATGAGCAGTTCTTC. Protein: CSARLGGSYNEQFF.